Below are 27 T cell receptor beta chains sequenced from a single sample in a study of blood T cell repertoires in COVID-19. TCRdb's copy holds only in-frame clones and misses some; the assay was immunoSEQ multiplex PCR. The profile shows a few hundred thousand clones, around 85% of them singletons. The sample was peripheral blood. The source is a human donor with COVID-19, enrolled during active disease. The donor label of this sample is uncertain.

The chain is built from TRBV28 and TRBJ1-5; D possibly corresponds to TRBD1 (6 bases). Trimming removed 6 bases from V and 3 bases from J, with 12 bases in between. The CDR3 spans 14 residues. CDR1 is MDHEN, CDR2 SYDVKM, per germline. In DNA, the CDR3 is TGTGCCAGCAGGAGGACAGCCCTCAATCAGCCCCAGCATTTT. This sequence encodes CASRRTALNQPQHF.

This clone turned up a few times. This same CDR3 is encoded by further DNA sequences in the sample. This chain joins TRBV28 and TRBJ1-1; the D is unclear. Deletions cut 1 base from V and 5 bases from J, with 5 bases between. Germline V gene sequence: CDR1 MDHEN, CDR2 SYDVKM. This CDR3 is 12 amino acids long. The CDR3 nucleotides are TGTGCCAGCAGTTTATTGCAGACTGAAGCTTTCTTT. The encoded protein is CASSLLQTEAFF.

The rearrangement uses TRBV7-2 and TRBJ1-2; 8 nucleotides line up with TRBD1. This CDR3 contains 16 residues. Germline V gene sequence: CDR1 SGHTA, CDR2 FQGNSA. V shed 5 bases, J shed 1 base, and the junction held 9 bases outside the gene matches. CDR3 protein: CASSGPGQEVNYGYTF. The CDR3 DNA reads TGTGCCAGCAGCGGCCCGGGACAGGAGGTTAACTATGGCTACACCTTC. The full variable domain, rest sourced from reference TRBV7-2 and TRBJ1-2, is GAGVSQSPSNKVTEKGKDVELRCDPISGHTALYWYRQSLGQGLEFLIYFQGNSAPDKSGLPSDRFSAERTGGSVSTLTIQRTQQEDSAVYLCASSGPGQEVNYGYTFGSGTRLTVV.

J is TRBJ2-1 and V is TRBV30; 10 nucleotides line up with TRBD2. Germline CDR1 is GTSNPN and CDR2 is SVGIG (reference sequence). V lost 3 bases to trimming and J lost 1 base; unmatched junction nucleotides: 0. This CDR3 contains 14 residues. The CDR3 DNA follows: TGTGCCTGGAGGGGACTAGCGTCCTACAATGAGCAGTTCTTC. This translates into CAWRGLASYNEQFF.

This clone was seen a few times. The genes are TRBV28 and TRBJ1-1; a possible D gene is TRBD1 (6 bases). Trimming shortened V by 7 bases and J by 5 bases, and 14 bases separated the two germline ends. The CDR3 runs to 13 residues. Germline lookup yields CDR1 MDHEN and CDR2 SYDVKM. The CDR3 bases are TGTGCCAGCACACAGGGCGGTAAAACTGAAGCTTTCTTT. Protein sequence: CASTQGGKTEAFF.

This sequence joins TRBV19 and TRBJ1-1, with D possibly TRBD1 on 6 matching bases. Germline loops: CDR1 LNHDA, CDR2 SQIVND (reference sequence). The CDR3 is made up of 15 amino acids. With 7 bases removed from V and 9 bases from J, the gap between germline ends came to 24 bases. The CDR3 reads CASTPQAGAPSKAFF. The CDR3 DNA sequence: TGTGCCAGTACCCCTCAGGCAGGGGCCCCGTCTAAAGCTTTCTTT.

The genes are TRBV7-9 and TRBJ1-5, with 8 positions matching TRBD1. Losses at the gene ends were 2 bases for V and 9 bases for J; bases not matched to a gene: 9. Germline assignment: CDR1 SEHNR and CDR2 FQNEAQ (reference sequence). This CDR3 comprises 15 residues. DNA of the CDR3: TGTGCCAGCAGCTTAAATACAGGGGGAGGGCCGCCCCAGCATTTT. This sequence encodes CASSLNTGGGPPQHF.

The chain combines TRBV27 with TRBJ2-1, with 14 bases matching TRBD2. This CDR3 spans 16 amino acids. Germline CDR1 reads MNHEY; CDR2 reads SMNVEV (reference sequence). After removal of 5 bases from V and 4 bases from J, the junction contained 4 bases not matched to a gene. The CDR3 is CASSLTSGRVYNEQFF. CDR3 sequence (DNA): TGTGCCAGCAGTCTGACTAGCGGGAGGGTTTACAATGAGCAGTTCTTC.

The chain employs TRBV28 and TRBJ2-7, with TRBD2 matching 8 bases. Looked up from germline, CDR1 is MDHEN and CDR2 is SYDVKM. CDR3 size: 15 residues. V gave up 4 bases and J gave up 3 bases; unmatched junction bases: 8. For the CDR3, the DNA is TGTGCCAGCAGTTCCTCTAGCGGGCCTTTCTACGAGCAGTACTTC. This gives the protein CASSSSSGPFYEQYF. The full variable domain, its missing parts supplied by reference TRBV28 and TRBJ2-7, is DVKVTQSSRYLVKRTGEKVFLECVQDMDHENMFWYRQDPGLGLRLIYFSYDVKMKEKGDIPEGYSVSREKKERFSLILESASTNQTSMYLCASSSSSGPFYEQYFGPGTRLTVT.

The rearrangement links TRBV4-3 to TRBJ2-5; 12 nucleotides line up with TRBD2. The CDR3 runs to 15 residues. Germline V gene lookup returns CDR1 LGHNA and CDR2 YSLEER. The V gene end was trimmed by 6 bases and the J gene end by 1 base; junction bases not matched to a gene: 3. CDR3 residues: CASRPGLAGQETQYF. The CDR3 coding sequence is TGCGCCAGCAGGCCGGGACTAGCGGGCCAAGAGACCCAGTACTTC.

V gene TRBV6-4 combines with J gene TRBJ2-2, with D perhaps TRBD2 (5 bases). CDR1 MRHNA and CDR2 SNTAGT come from the germline V gene. CDR3 length: 15 amino acids. With 8 bases removed from V and 0 bases from J, the gap between germline ends came to 13 bases. The CDR3: CASRPGNSNTGELFF. For the CDR3, the DNA is TGTGCCAGCCGACCCGGGAACTCGAACACCGGGGAGCTGTTTTTT.

This clone was detected once. The chain employs TRBV6-2 or TRBV6-3 and TRBJ2-1, with 9 bases fitting TRBD1. The CDR3 sequence is 16 residues long. With V trimmed by 6 bases and J by 2 bases, 8 bases remained unmatched. In germline, CDR1 is MNHEY, CDR2 SVGEGT. This CDR3 is CASSSRGTGPYNEQFF. The DNA for the CDR3 is TGTGCCAGCAGCTCTCGGGGGACAGGGCCCTACAATGAGCAGTTCTTC.

The V call is TRBV11-3, the J call TRBJ2-3; D is undetermined. Germline V gene data show CDR1 as SGHNT and CDR2 as YENEEA. The CDR3 spans 14 residues. Trimming stripped 1 base from V and 2 bases from J, with 7 bases between. CDR3 nucleotide sequence: TGTGCCAGCAGCTTAGGAGGAGTCACAGATACGCAGTATTTT. Its translation: CASSLGGVTDTQYF.

This chain connects TRBV19 to TRBJ1-3; 8 nucleotides match TRBD1. The CDR3 is made up of 14 amino acids. CDR1 is LNHDA and CDR2 is SQIVND in the germline V gene (reference sequence). V lost 7 bases and J lost 5; bases outside the gene matches: 7. CDR3 sequence reads: CASKETGDRNTIYF. The CDR3, as DNA: TGTGCCAGTAAGGAGACAGGGGACCGAAACACCATATATTTT.

The V and J genes are TRBV28 and TRBJ2-1; 8 nucleotides match TRBD1. The CDR3 length is 14 residues. Unmatched junction bases numbered 6, after V lost 8 bases and J lost 3 bases. The V gene's germline CDR1 is MDHEN and CDR2 SYDVKM. CDR3 nucleotide sequence: TGTGCCAGCTTCACCGGGACAGGCTACAATGAGCAGTTCTTC. Translation gives CASFTGTGYNEQFF.

The chain joins TRBV27 to TRBJ2-1, with TRBD2 matching 16 bases. This CDR3 is built from 17 residues. J was trimmed by 4 bases and V by 7 bases; bases with no gene match: 7. CDR1 and CDR2 from the germline V gene are MNHEY and SMNVEV (reference sequence). The CDR3 reads CASTPGTSGRGYNEQFF. CDR3 DNA sequence: TGTGCCAGCACTCCAGGGACTAGCGGGAGGGGGTACAATGAGCAGTTCTTC.

The V call is TRBV29-1, the J call TRBJ1-2; the match to TRBD1 covers 11 bases. Germline CDR1 reads SQVTM; CDR2 reads ANQGSEA. CDR3 length: 12 amino acids. J lost 4 bases, V lost 7 bases, and 2 bases had no gene match. In DNA, the CDR3 is TGCAGCGCCGGACAGGGGGCCTATGGCTACACCTTC. Its protein product is CSAGQGAYGYTF.

The chain links TRBV19 to TRBJ2-5; no reliable D call. There are 12 residues in the CDR3. The germline V gene encodes CDR1 LNHDA and CDR2 SQIVND (reference sequence). V lost 6 bases to trimming and J lost 5 bases, with 10 bases between them. As DNA, the CDR3 is TGTGCCAGTAGCGTACCTAGGGAGACCCAGTACTTC. This gives the protein CASSVPRETQYF.

The chain recombines TRBV3-1 (or the pseudogene TRBV3-2) with TRBJ1-5, with 9 bases fitting TRBD1. Trimming at V came to 4 bases and at J to 4 bases, leaving 8 bases not matched to a gene. The CDR3 has 16 amino acids. Germline V gene lookup returns CDR1 LGHDT and CDR2 YNNKEL (reference sequence). The CDR3 sequence is CASSPTDRGHNQPQHF. The CDR3 DNA follows: TGTGCCAGCAGCCCTACGGACAGGGGCCATAATCAGCCCCAGCATTTT.

V gene TRBV7-2 combines with J gene TRBJ2-7; TRBD2 aligns across 9 bases. CDR3 length equals 15 residues. Germline V gene data show CDR1 as SGHTA and CDR2 as FQGNSA. Trimming took 5 bases from V and 3 from J; bases not matched to a gene: 8. The CDR3: CASSLVAGEVYEQYF. For the CDR3, the DNA is TGTGCCAGCAGCCTGGTAGCGGGAGAAGTCTACGAGCAGTACTTC. The complete variable domain, with remaining parts taken from reference TRBV7-2 and TRBJ2-7, reads GAGVSQSPSNKVTEKGKDVELRCDPISGHTALYWYRQSLGQGLEFLIYFQGNSAPDKSGLPSDRFSAERTGGSVSTLTIQRTQQEDSAVYLCASSLVAGEVYEQYFGPGTRLTVT.

This CDR3 reads CASSETGRGTEAFF. As DNA, the CDR3 is TGCGCCAGCAGTGAGACAGGGCGAGGCACTGAAGCTTTCTTT. V gene TRBV10-1 combines with J gene TRBJ1-1; tentatively, D is TRBD1 (6 bases). Deletions cut 2 bases from V and 4 bases from J, with 11 bases between. This CDR3 contains 14 residues. CDR1 is WNHNN, CDR2 SYGVQD, per germline (reference sequence).

The chain joins TRBV2 to TRBJ2-2, with 8 bases aligning to TRBD1. Germline V gene data show CDR1 as SNHLY and CDR2 as FYNNEI. J gave up 2 bases and V 6 bases, and 5 bases lay outside the gene matches. The CDR3 extends over 15 amino acids. CDR3 in DNA: TGTGCCAGCAGCCGGGACAGGAGTAACACCGGGGAGCTGTTTTTT. As protein: CASSRDRSNTGELFF.

The chain recombines TRBV7-2 with TRBJ2-3; D may be TRBD2 (5 bases). Germline loops: CDR1 SGHTA, CDR2 FQGNSA. This CDR3 has 16 residues. The V end was cut by 5 bases, the J end by 2 bases, with 17 bases between. CDR3 DNA sequence: TGTGCCAGCAGCGCCGGGGTGTCGGACCACACAGATACGCAGTATTTT. Translating gives CASSAGVSDHTDTQYF.

The rearrangement links TRBV19 to TRBJ1-5, with 10 positions matching TRBD1. V shed 4 bases, J shed 4 bases, and the junction held 4 bases outside the gene matches. This CDR3 comprises 15 residues. Germline V lookup: CDR1 LNHDA, CDR2 SQIVND (reference sequence). CDR3 nucleotides: TGTGCCAGTAGTAGGGACAGGGGCCTTAATCAGCCCCAGCATTTT. Translation: CASSRDRGLNQPQHF.

J is TRBJ2-3 and V is TRBV19, with D tentatively TRBD2 (5 bases). This CDR3 region has 14 residues. The germline V gene encodes CDR1 LNHDA and CDR2 SQIVND (reference sequence). V lost 4 bases, J lost 2 bases, and 10 bases lay in between. The CDR3 sequence is CASSKRPPTDTQYF. CDR3 DNA sequence: TGTGCCAGTAGTAAGCGGCCCCCCACAGATACGCAGTATTTT.

This clone came up once. Sequence at one end of the junction differs from germline and may be a read error. The rearrangement links TRBV11-3 to TRBJ2-7, with D perhaps matching TRBD2 (5 bases). CDR3 length: 16 amino acids. Germline V gene data show CDR1 as SGHNT and CDR2 as YENEEA. DNA for the CDR3: TGTGCCAGCAGCCTAGCCCCTAGCTCTCCCTCCCACGAGCAGTACTTC. It specifies CASSLAPSSPSHEQYF.

As concerns this clone: Distinct nucleotide sequences in the sample also encode this CDR3. This chain uses TRBV3-1 (or the pseudogene TRBV3-2) with TRBJ2-5; TRBD2 matches 10 bases. The trim removed 3 bases at V and 1 base at J, leaving 5 bases unmatched. The germline V gene encodes CDR1 LGHDT and CDR2 YNNKEL (reference sequence). The CDR3 has 16 amino acids. The CDR3 protein is CASSQGSSGGQETQYF. CDR3 nucleotides: TGTGCCAGCAGCCAGGGGTCTAGCGGGGGCCAAGAGACCCAGTACTTC.